These T cell receptor beta chains were read from a single sample in a study of cytomegalovirus exposure and HLA in healthy donors. Profiling relied on immunoSEQ multiplex PCR, and the TCRdb table lists in-frame clones only, not all of them. The sample carries roughly 120,000 clones, 63% recorded once. The sequencing sample was made of PBMCs. Receptors originate from a middle-aged man in good health and CMV-seropositive. Both conserved end residues are part of each CDR3.

j_call: TRBJ1-1; v_call: TRBV25-1; cdr3_aa: CASSGTGGWAEAFF
j_call: TRBJ2-1; v_call: TRBV15; cdr3_aa: CATSRGGRNEQFF
j_call: TRBJ1-4; v_call: TRBV11-2; cdr3_aa: CASPLGDRTYEKLFF
j_call: TRBJ1-2; v_call: TRBV2; cdr3_aa: CASRELEQGAAYGYTF
j_call: TRBJ2-3; v_call: TRBV19; cdr3_aa: CASRRTSSGLDTQYF
j_call: TRBJ2-3; v_call: TRBV5-1; cdr3_aa: CASSLVVGGSSDTQYF
j_call: TRBJ1-3; v_call: TRBV5-1; cdr3_aa: CASSLAEEPGNTIYF
j_call: TRBJ2-2; v_call: TRBV10-1; cdr3_aa: CASSESKAGVDTGELFF
j_call: TRBJ2-5; v_call: TRBV15; cdr3_aa: CATSRGAGETQYF
j_call: TRBJ2-3; v_call: TRBV7-2; cdr3_aa: CASSFTETDTQYF
j_call: TRBJ2-2; v_call: TRBV7-9; cdr3_aa: CASRPPGQGTGELFF
j_call: TRBJ2-5; v_call: TRBV27; cdr3_aa: CASSRQFQETQYF
j_call: TRBJ1-2; v_call: TRBV7-8; cdr3_aa: CASSPSRDRKSSGYTF
j_call: TRBJ1-1; v_call: TRBV2; cdr3_aa: CASRIRQGADTEAFF
j_call: TRBJ1-2; v_call: TRBV2; cdr3_aa: CASRVKREDGYTF
j_call: TRBJ2-7; v_call: TRBV29-1; cdr3_aa: CSAGQGGSYEQYF
j_call: TRBJ2-3; v_call: TRBV27; cdr3_aa: CASSRSGGGHTDTQYF
j_call: TRBJ2-7; v_call: TRBV7-3; cdr3_aa: CASSFTGGSKGEQYF
j_call: .; v_call: TRBV10-3; cdr3_aa: CAISGTHSGNLSYEQYF
j_call: TRBJ2-6; v_call: TRBV5-1; cdr3_aa: CASSLGSYSGANVLTF
j_call: TRBJ1-1; v_call: TRBV2; cdr3_aa: CASSGRSGQINTEAFF
j_call: TRBJ1-4; v_call: TRBV4-3; cdr3_aa: CASSQDAGHEKLFF
j_call: TRBJ1-1; v_call: TRBV19; cdr3_aa: CASSPIRGGTEAFF
j_call: TRBJ2-3; v_call: TRBV7-2; cdr3_aa: CASSLGLLAVQATQYF
j_call: TRBJ2-2; v_call: TRBV7-3; cdr3_aa: CASSLRPTRGSNTGELFF
j_call: TRBJ1-2; v_call: TRBV2; cdr3_aa: CASRTGFDGYTF
j_call: TRBJ2-7; v_call: TRBV18; cdr3_aa: CASSPRTGSHEQYF
j_call: TRBJ2-4; v_call: TRBV28; cdr3_aa: CASRVGLAGGQAGNIQYF
j_call: TRBJ2-2; v_call: TRBV27; cdr3_aa: CASSLIQRANTGELFF
j_call: TRBJ2-7; v_call: TRBV5-6; cdr3_aa: CASSGGLAGGYEQYF
j_call: TRBJ2-2; v_call: TRBV18; cdr3_aa: CASSPGAGSNTGELFF
j_call: TRBJ2-1; v_call: TRBV12-5; cdr3_aa: CASGLVRGGLAGNWMYNEQFF
j_call: TRBJ2-3; v_call: TRBV27; cdr3_aa: CASSFQTTSTDTQYF
j_call: TRBJ2-1; v_call: TRBV19; cdr3_aa: CASSSPPHSGLYNEQFF
j_call: TRBJ2-7; v_call: TRBV30; cdr3_aa: CAWSGTGIESHYYEQYF
j_call: TRBJ2-1; v_call: TRBV27; cdr3_aa: CASSLSARGYNEQFF
j_call: TRBJ2-5; v_call: TRBV7-3; cdr3_aa: CASSAGLAGSQETQYF
j_call: TRBJ2-7; v_call: TRBV13; cdr3_aa: CASRPAGRSYEQYF
j_call: TRBJ2-4; v_call: TRBV4-3; cdr3_aa: CASSQDIINIQYF
j_call: TRBJ2-5; v_call: TRBV28; cdr3_aa: CASSSWDIQETQYF
j_call: TRBJ2-5; v_call: TRBV25-1; cdr3_aa: CASSDRRNQETQYF